Included here is one TCR beta chain sequence, with context. Its target is not known. The data stem from a study of cytomegalovirus exposure and HLA in healthy donors. Overall study: An analysis done earlier identified roughly 120 million unique TCR beta sequences from about 179 million T cells.

Findings and limits, study-wide: Overall, approximately 150 TCR beta chains were annotated as cytomegalovirus-associated. Per a prior analysis, the majority of TCR beta V segments were productive roughly 90% or roughly 30% of the time.

Germline V gene data show CDR1 as SGHNT and CDR2 as YYREEE (reference sequence). The CDR3 runs to 12 residues. With 4 bases clipped from V and 7 bases from J, the junction kept 4 bases outside the gene matches. Researchers ran the PCR with 60 Vbeta and 13 Jbeta primers. Assay: immunoSEQ multiplex PCR; the TCRdb copy retains only in-frame clones and omits some. There are 150,000 to 200,000 clones in the sample; about 80% occur only once, and more than 0.75% lies in the top ten. V and J are TRBV5-4 and TRBJ1-2; 7 positions match TRBD1. Specimen: PBMCs. This receptor was taken from a woman aged 45-65 years in good health and CMV-seropositive. CDR3 residues: CASSNRDSGYTF. The DNA for the CDR3 is TGTGCCAGCAGCAACCGGGACAGTGGCTACACCTTC.